These 25 T cell receptor beta chains were all obtained from the same sample, sequenced in a study of blood T cell repertoires in COVID-19. Data came from immunoSEQ multiplex PCR; TCRdb stores just in-frame clones and leaves some out. The table records 85,000 to 120,000 clones, approximately 91% of them present only once. Material for sequencing was peripheral blood. The receptors shown here come from a man aged 18-30 years with acute or convalescent COVID-19.

The chain is built from TRBV27 and TRBJ2-1; no clear D gene. Per the germline V gene, CDR1 is MNHEY and CDR2 is SMNVEV (reference sequence). This CDR3 is 16 amino acids long. V was shortened by 0 bases and J by 0 bases, with 9 bases between the two germline ends. The CDR3: CASSLSSVSSYNEQFF. In nucleotides, the CDR3 is TGTGCCAGCAGTTTATCATCGGTAAGCTCCTACAATGAGCAGTTCTTC.

The chain is built from TRBV5-6 and TRBJ1-2; unclear D gene. This CDR3 spans 14 amino acids. Germline V gene lookup returns CDR1 SGHDT and CDR2 YYEEEE. The V end was cut by 0 bases, the J end by 4 bases, with 10 bases between. CDR3 DNA sequence: TGTGCCAGCAGCTTGGCTGGCCTCCGCTATGGCTACACCTTC. This translates into CASSLAGLRYGYTF.

This clone was observed once. This chain connects TRBV19 to TRBJ1-5; 8 nucleotides line up with TRBD1. V was clipped by 4 bases and J by 4 bases; unmatched bases: 6. The CDR3 has 15 amino acids. The germline CDR1 and CDR2 sequences are LNHDA and SQIVND (reference sequence). The CDR3: CASSTGQGANQPQHF. In nucleotides, the CDR3 is TGTGCCAGTAGTACCGGACAGGGCGCTAATCAGCCCCAGCATTTT.

The chain has TRBV5-1 and TRBJ1-1; weak D call: TRBD1 (6 bases). Germline CDR1 SGHRS, CDR2 YFSETQ. This CDR3 region has 14 residues. With 2 bases removed from V and 1 base from J, the gap between germline ends came to 9 bases. CDR3 loop: CASSFRDKNTEAFF. In nucleotides, the CDR3 is TGCGCCAGCAGCTTCCGGGACAAGAACACTGAAGCTTTCTTT.

The chain recombines TRBV6-5 with TRBJ2-3, with 10 bases matching TRBD1. Germline V gene data show CDR1 as MNHEY and CDR2 as SVGAGI. The V and J ends lost 6 bases and 5 bases, in that order; junction bases with no gene match: 5. The CDR3 has 14 residues. This chain's CDR3 is CASRVTGGGDTQYF. The CDR3 DNA reads as TGTGCCAGCAGGGTGACAGGGGGCGGAGATACGCAGTATTTT.

The genes are TRBV19 and TRBJ2-3; D is ambiguous. From germline, CDR1 is LNHDA and CDR2 SQIVND (reference sequence). There are 13 residues in the CDR3. The ends were cut back, 1 base at V and 2 bases at J, with 4 bases in the middle. DNA of the CDR3: TGTGCCAGTAGTATAGGACACACAGATACGCAGTATTTT. Translating it yields CASSIGHTDTQYF.

This sequence joins TRBV18 and TRBJ1-1, with a weak D call TRBD1 (5 bases). Trimming stripped 4 bases from V and 1 base from J, with 7 bases between. This CDR3 has 13 amino acids. Germline CDR1 KGHSH, CDR2 LQKENI. CDR3 DNA: TGTGCCAGCTCACTTCAGGGGAACACTGAAGCTTTCTTT. Translated: CASSLQGNTEAFF.

J is TRBJ2-3 and V is TRBV5-4; 8 bases are a match to TRBD1. The CDR3 covers 16 residues. V trimming: 1 base; J trimming: 2 bases; junction bases outside the gene matches: 6. CDR1 is SGHNT, CDR2 YYREEE, per germline (reference sequence). The CDR3 bases are TGTGCCAGCAGCTTGCGCCGGACAGGGTCCACAGATACGCAGTATTTT. It is translated as CASSLRRTGSTDTQYF. Combining the CDR3 with reference TRBV5-4 and TRBJ2-3 gives the whole variable domain ETGVTQSPTHLIKTRGQQVTLRCSSQSGHNTVSWYQQALGQGPQFIFQYYREEENGRGNFPPRFSGLQFPNYSSELNVNALELDDSALYLCASSLRRTGSTDTQYFGPGTRLTVL.

DNA for the CDR3: TGCGCCAGCAGTACGGGGGGGCAAGAGACCCAGTACTTC. It translates to CASSTGGQETQYF. This chain uses TRBV5-1 with TRBJ2-5; 8 bases line up with TRBD2. Per germline, CDR1 SGHRS and CDR2 YFSETQ. Trimming took 5 bases from V and 2 from J; bases not matched to a gene: 2. This CDR3 spans 13 amino acids.

The chain has TRBV6-6 and TRBJ2-7; tentative D call: TRBD1 (6 bases). Trimming stripped 5 bases from V and 3 bases from J, with 17 bases between. Per the germline V gene, CDR1 is MNHNY and CDR2 is SVGAGI (reference sequence). This CDR3 has 15 residues. This CDR3 reads CASSHRQGNIYEQYF. The CDR3 region has the DNA TGTGCCAGCAGTCACAGGCAGGGGAATATCTACGAGCAGTACTTC.

This clone was found once. CDR3 residues: CASSPPPYQETQYF. CDR3 bases: TGTGCCAGCAGCCCTCCTCCGTACCAAGAGACCCAGTACTTC. This chain joins TRBV7-2 and TRBJ2-5, with D unclear. Deletions cut 5 bases from V and 0 bases from J, with 10 bases between. The CDR3 length is 14 residues. CDR1 is SGHTA, CDR2 FQGNSA, per germline.

To note about this clone: Distinct nucleotide sequences in the sample also encode this CDR3. The CDR3, as DNA: TGTGCCAGCAGCGTGGGACAGGGCACTGAAGCTTTCTTT. As protein: CASSVGQGTEAFF. The chain carries TRBV9 and TRBJ1-1; 9 bases are a match to TRBD1. J was trimmed by 4 bases and V by 2 bases; bases with no gene match: 0. The CDR3 runs to 13 residues. Germline V gives CDR1 SGDLS, CDR2 YYNGEE.

V usage is TRBV19 and J usage is TRBJ2-1; possible D gene TRBD1, 5 bases. The V gene's germline CDR1 is LNHDA and CDR2 SQIVND (reference sequence). V lost 1 base to trimming and J lost 4 bases, with 11 bases between them. CDR3 length equals 15 residues. This CDR3 reads CASSIALTGYNEQFF. CDR3 DNA sequence: TGTGCCAGTAGTATAGCCCTAACAGGATACAATGAGCAGTTCTTC.

The V call is TRBV6-5, the J call TRBJ2-5; D may be TRBD1 (5 bases). The CDR3 sequence is 16 residues long. The germline CDR1 and CDR2 sequences are MNHEY and SVGAGI. Trimming left V 4 bases short and J 4 bases short, with 19 bases between. CDR3 DNA sequence: TGTGCCAGCAGTTCCCGGATGGGGCTTGGGGTAGAGACCCAGTACTTC. Translated, it gives CASSSRMGLGVETQYF.

This chain connects TRBV5-6 to TRBJ2-4; TRBD2 aligns across 7 bases. The CDR3 contains 15 residues. J gave up 3 bases and V 5 bases, and 8 bases lay outside the gene matches. CDR1 and CDR2 (germline): SGHDT, YYEEEE. CDR3 protein: CASSSQRGDKNIQYF. The CDR3 bases are TGTGCCAGCAGTTCTCAGCGGGGAGACAAAAACATTCAGTACTTC.

V is TRBV6-1 and J is TRBJ2-7, with 7 bases aligning to TRBD2. The ends lost 4 bases at V and 0 bases at J; junction bases unmatched: 9. Germline V gene sequence: CDR1 MNHNS, CDR2 SASEGT. The CDR3 runs 16 residues. The CDR3 loop is CASSATAGLSSYEQYF. The CDR3 DNA sequence: TGTGCCAGCAGTGCGACAGCGGGATTAAGCTCCTACGAGCAGTACTTC.

This clone was observed a single time. The genes are TRBV6-5 and TRBJ2-7, with D perhaps matching TRBD1 (5 bases). V was trimmed by 5 bases and J by 3 bases, leaving 17 bases between them. The CDR3 is made up of 15 amino acids. Germline V CDR1 and CDR2: MNHEY, SVGAGI. CDR3 loop: CASSRETERYYEQYF. The DNA for the CDR3 is TGTGCCAGCAGTCGCGAGACAGAACGTTACTACGAGCAGTACTTC.

This clone has just a few counts. The chain has TRBV6-5 and TRBJ1-6; D remains unclear. Per the germline V gene, CDR1 is MNHEY and CDR2 is SVGAGI. The CDR3 has 15 amino acids. The V gene lost 1 base and the J gene lost 2 bases, with 6 bases spanning the gap. The CDR3 nucleotides read TGTGCCAGCAGTTACTTAACGGCCTATAATTCACCCCTCCACTTT. Its protein is CASSYLTAYNSPLHF.

The chain employs TRBV12-3 or TRBV12-4 and TRBJ2-1, with D possibly TRBD2 on 6 matching bases. Trimming took off 2 bases at V and 9 bases at J, with 11 bases between the two ends. This CDR3 contains 13 residues. The CDR3 DNA reads as TGTGCCAGCAGTTTAATTATGGGAGGTGAGCAGTTCTTC. Its translation is CASSLIMGGEQFF.

The genes are TRBV9 and TRBJ1-1; 7 nucleotides agree with TRBD1. Germline CDR1 and CDR2: SGDLS and YYNGEE. J gave up 6 bases and V 0 bases, and 14 bases lay outside the gene matches. The CDR3 loop spans 17 amino acids. CDR3 amino acids: CASSVVGGGRAFSEAFF. CDR3 in DNA: TGTGCCAGCAGCGTAGTAGGAGGGGGCAGGGCTTTTTCTGAAGCTTTCTTT.

The genes are TRBV30 and TRBJ1-2, with D perhaps TRBD1 (5 bases). V was cut by 2 bases and J by 1 base, with 17 bases left in between. The CDR3 covers 16 residues. From germline, CDR1 is GTSNPN and CDR2 SVGIG (reference sequence). CDR3 nucleotides: TGTGCCTGGAGTCTCCGGACAATCCCCCGTAACTATGGCTACACCTTC. It encodes CAWSLRTIPRNYGYTF.

The chain links TRBV28 to TRBJ2-7; possibly TRBD2 for D (6 bases). In germline, CDR1 is MDHEN, CDR2 SYDVKM. Trimming took off 6 bases at V and 6 bases at J, with 12 bases between the two ends. This CDR3 has 12 amino acids. The CDR3 here is CASSLGGIEQYF. The CDR3 DNA reads TGTGCCAGCAGCTTGGGGGGAATCGAGCAGTACTTC.

This chain links TRBV19 with TRBJ1-1; tentative D call: TRBD1 (6 bases). Per the germline V gene, CDR1 is LNHDA and CDR2 is SQIVND (reference sequence). Trimming cost V 2 bases and J 4 bases, with 8 bases left between them. The CDR3 has 13 amino acids. The CDR3 bases are TGTGCCAGTAGTATAAGAGGGGGCACTGAAGCTTTCTTT. Its protein product is CASSIRGGTEAFF.

The genes are TRBV2 and TRBJ1-1; 7 bases are shared with TRBD1. Per the germline V gene, CDR1 is SNHLY and CDR2 is FYNNEI. The CDR3 extends over 13 amino acids. V was clipped by 7 bases and J by 1 base; unmatched bases: 3. CDR3 loop: CASMGQRNTEAFF. CDR3 sequence (DNA): TGTGCCAGCATGGGACAGCGGAACACTGAAGCTTTCTTT.

The J gene is TRBJ2-3, the V gene TRBV6-6; TRBD2 matches 7 bases. The length of the CDR3 is 16 residues. The V gene's germline CDR1 is MNHNY and CDR2 SVGAGI (reference sequence). J was trimmed by 4 bases and V by 4 bases; bases with no gene match: 11. CDR3: CASSFVRDYSSDTQYF. The CDR3 DNA is TGTGCCAGCAGTTTCGTCCGGGACTATAGTTCAGATACGCAGTATTTT.